These T cell receptor beta chains were read from a single sample in a study of early T cells in non-severe SARS-CoV-2 infection. TCRdb reprocessed the 5' RACE reads with MiXCR, giving one entry per CDR3 protein. The sample lists 32,000 or so distinct CDR3 sequences; 5.7% were seen once. Material for sequencing was whole blood. The receptors shown here come from an adult who was a healthcare worker with PCR-confirmed SARS-CoV-2 infection or an uninfected control (not recorded which). Each CDR3 is given with its conserved first and last residue. The D gene is left open where the match is weak. Where a row states a size, it is once, few, many or the class of an expanded clone; other rows omit it.

TRBV18	TRBJ1-2	many	.	CASSPPPDSPNGYTF	TGTGCCAGCTCACCCCCACCAGACAGCCCCAATGGCTACACCTTC
TRBV7-8	TRBJ2-2	many	TRBD2	CASSLVGGTRITGELFF	TGTGCCAGCAGCTTAGTGGGAGGGACTAGAATCACCGGGGAGCTGTTTTTT
TRBV29-1	TRBJ2-7	many	TRBD1	CSARTGGYEQYF	TGCAGCGCCAGGACAGGCGGGTACGAGCAGTACTTC
TRBV10-3	TRBJ1-6	many	.	CAISEEIVGSYDLHF	TGTGCCATCAGTGAGGAAATTGTGGGCAGCTACGATCTCCACTTT
TRBV20-1	TRBJ2-3	many	.	CSVPDRSSTDTQYF	TGCAGCGTTCCCGACAGGTCTAGCACAGATACGCAGTATTTT
TRBV10-3	TRBJ2-7	many	TRBD2	CAISESSEGGLYEQYF	TGTGCCATCAGTGAGTCGTCGGAGGGAGGGCTCTACGAGCAGTACTTC
TRBV24-1	TRBJ2-5	many	.	CATSDWRDQVTQETQYF	TGTGCCACCAGTGATTGGCGTGATCAGGTTACGCAAGAGACCCAGTACTTC
TRBV10-1	TRBJ1-1	medium-sized	.	CASSENTGTEAFF	TGCGCCAGCAGTGAGAATACGGGCACTGAAGCTTTCTTT
TRBV6-2/TRBV6-3	TRBJ2-3	.	.	CASSYLRTPSTDTQYF	TGTGCCAGCAGTTACCTCCGGACACCTAGCACAGATACGCAGTATTTT
TRBV24-1	TRBJ2-3	few	.	CATSDLLPDTSTDTQYF	TGTGCCACCAGTGATTTGCTCCCGGACACAAGCACAGATACGCAGTATTTT
TRBV7-6	TRBJ1-4	many	TRBD1	CASSLGQGRDEKLFF	TGTGCCAGCAGCTTGGGACAGGGTAGAGATGAAAAACTGTTTTTT
TRBV30	TRBJ1-5	many	TRBD1	CAWSPGQGDQPQHF	TGTGCCTGGAGTCCGGGACAGGGCGATCAGCCCCAGCATTTT
TRBV12-3/TRBV12-4	TRBJ1-2	medium-sized	.	CASSLGGGYTF	TGTGCCAGCAGCCTTGGAGGGGGCTACACCTTC
TRBV3-1	TRBJ2-7	.	.	CASSQRGGPFYEQYF	TGTGCCAGCAGCCAACGCGGCGGACCTTTCTACGAGCAGTACTTC
TRBV2	TRBJ2-3	many	TRBD2	CASSVGLAGGPDTQYF	TGTGCCAGCAGTGTAGGCCTAGCGGGGGGGCCAGATACGCAGTATTTT
TRBV4-3	TRBJ2-7	many	.	CASSQGAGYAHEQYF	TGCGCCAGCAGCCAAGGGGCAGGCTATGCCCACGAGCAGTACTTC
TRBV5-4	TRBJ2-5	many	.	CASSLTVNQETQYF	TGTGCCAGCAGCTTAACGGTTAACCAAGAGACCCAGTACTTC
TRBV20-1	TRBJ1-2	.	TRBD1	CSASGQPLYGYTF	TGCAGTGCTTCGGGACAGCCCCTCTATGGCTACACCTTC
TRBV13	TRBJ1-3	medium-sized	.	CASRGQGWSNTIYF	TGTGCCAGCAGGGGCCAGGGATGGTCAAACACCATATATTTT
TRBV10-3	TRBJ2-1	many	.	CAGGGAPYNEQFF	TGTGCCGGAGGGGGGGCCCCCTACAATGAGCAGTTCTTC
TRBV5-1	TRBJ1-2	.	TRBD1	CASSSTVRGQGGYTF	TGCGCCAGCAGCTCGACTGTCCGGGGACAGGGTGGCTACACCTTC
TRBV20-1	TRBJ2-7	many	TRBD2	CSAEAGGSYEQYF	TGCAGTGCTGAGGCGGGGGGGAGCTACGAGCAGTACTTC
TRBV4-2	TRBJ2-7	.	.	CASSQDTTEQYF	TGTGCCAGCAGCCAAGATACTACCGAGCAGTACTTC
TRBV5-1	TRBJ2-7	.	.	CATSLQGSSYEQYF	TGCGCCACCTCACTCCAGGGCAGCTCCTACGAGCAGTACTTC
TRBV19	TRBJ2-3	many	TRBD1	CASSGTGYTARADTQYF	TGTGCCAGTTCCGGGACAGGGTATACGGCACGGGCAGATACGCAGTATTTT
TRBV30	TRBJ2-1	many	TRBD2	CACRAGNYNEQFF	TGTGCCTGTAGAGCGGGGAATTACAATGAGCAGTTCTTC
TRBV7-2	TRBJ1-6	many	.	CASSNSPWGESPLHF	TGTGCCAGCAGCAACTCCCCCTGGGGGGAATCACCCCTCCACTTT
TRBV10-3	TRBJ1-2	many	.	CAISESGDYTF	TGTGCCATCAGTGAGTCTGGGGACTACACCTTC
TRBV6-5	TRBJ2-1	.	.	CASRLVGISYNEQFF	TGTGCCAGCAGACTTGTGGGGATCTCCTACAATGAGCAGTTCTTC
TRBV4-3	TRBJ2-3	many	.	CASSQMEQDTDTQYF	TGCGCCAGCAGCCAAATGGAACAGGACACAGATACGCAGTATTTT
TRBV12-3/TRBV12-4	TRBJ1-5	many	.	CASSLGLNQPQHF	TGTGCCAGCAGTTTAGGCCTAAATCAGCCCCAGCATTTT
TRBV29-1	TRBJ2-5	many	.	CSTLGGGQETQYF	TGCAGCACCTTAGGGGGAGGCCAAGAGACCCAGTACTTC
TRBV14	TRBJ2-1	.	TRBD2	CASSQDRTSGYNEQFF	TGTGCCAGCAGCCAAGATCGGACTAGCGGTTACAATGAGCAGTTCTTC
TRBV7-8	TRBJ2-3	many	.	CASSYRGSGVKRDTQYF	TGTGCCAGCAGCTACCGTGGATCCGGGGTTAAGCGAGATACGCAGTATTTT
TRBV11-3	TRBJ2-5	many	TRBD1	CASSLAGQGQETQYF	TGTGCCAGCAGCTTAGCCGGACAGGGCCAAGAGACCCAGTACTTC
TRBV4-3	TRBJ2-4	.	.	CASSHVPPGRNIQYF	TGCGCCAGCAGCCACGTACCGCCGGGGCGAAACATTCAGTACTTC
TRBV18	TRBJ2-7	many	.	CASSPSVSSYEQYF	TGTGCCAGCTCCCCATCCGTTAGCTCCTACGAGCAGTACTTC
TRBV7-6	TRBJ2-3	.	.	CASSLEAVRDTQYF	TGTGCCAGCAGCTTAGAAGCGGTCAGGGATACGCAGTATTTT
TRBV2	TRBJ2-7	few	.	CASSAQESSYEQYF	TGTGCCAGCAGTGCACAGGAGTCGTCCTACGAGCAGTACTTC
TRBV27	TRBJ2-7	few	.	CASPTAYEQYF	TGTGCCAGTCCCACCGCCTACGAGCAGTACTTC
TRBV10-3	TRBJ2-3	many	TRBD2	CAISEQGTSGGTQYF	TGTGCCATCAGTGAGCAAGGGACTAGCGGGGGAACGCAGTATTTT
TRBV5-1	TRBJ1-1	many	TRBD1	CASSSTGGSTEAFF	TGCGCCAGCAGCTCCACAGGGGGCAGCACTGAAGCTTTCTTT
TRBV10-3	TRBJ2-3	many	.	CAISDVFLQGTDTQYF	TGTGCCATCAGTGACGTGTTCTTGCAGGGAACAGATACGCAGTATTTT
TRBV5-5	TRBJ2-5	many	.	CASSLWGFSQETQYF	TGTGCCAGCAGCTTGTGGGGGTTTTCCCAAGAGACCCAGTACTTC
TRBV30	TRBJ2-5	many	TRBD2	CAWNLGLAEETQYF	TGTGCCTGGAACCTTGGGCTAGCGGAAGAGACCCAGTACTTC
TRBV4-3	TRBJ1-3	.	.	CASSQSGLSGNTIYF	TGCGCCAGCAGCCAGTCAGGGCTCTCTGGAAACACCATATATTTT
TRBV6-6	TRBJ1-3	many	.	CASTLRGEKGSGNTIYF	TGTGCCAGCACCCTAAGGGGCGAAAAGGGCTCTGGAAACACCATATATTTT
TRBV29-1	TRBJ1-2	many	TRBD1	CSVDRGYGYTF	TGCAGCGTGGACAGGGGGTATGGCTACACCTTC
TRBV4-3	TRBJ2-3	many	.	CASSQAGQGGTDTQYF	TGCGCCAGCAGCCAGGCGGGACAAGGGGGCACAGATACGCAGTATTTT
TRBV5-6	TRBJ2-5	many	.	CASSTFSGLRTETQYF	TGTGCCAGCAGCACCTTCTCCGGGCTCAGAACAGAGACCCAGTACTTC
TRBV7-8	TRBJ2-7	.	TRBD2	CASSLGGGYEQYF	TGTGCCAGCAGCTTAGGGGGGGGCTACGAGCAGTACTTC
TRBV10-3	TRBJ2-3	many	.	CASGPQQASSTDTQYF	TGTGCCAGCGGACCCCAGCAGGCCTCTAGCACAGATACGCAGTATTTT
TRBV7-9	TRBJ2-3	.	.	CASSFIDDREGTQYF	TGTGCCAGCAGCTTCATAGACGACAGGGAGGGTACGCAGTATTTT
TRBV21-1	TRBJ2-1	.	.	CASSLGGSVCLPNNEQFF	TGTGCCAGCAGCTTGGGGGGCTCGGTTTGCTTACCGAACAATGAGCAGTTCTTC
TRBV7-9	TRBJ1-5	many	TRBD1	CASSQGQGAGSNQPQHF	TGTGCCAGCAGCCAGGGACAGGGGGCAGGAAGCAATCAGCCCCAGCATTTT